The next 8 T cell receptor beta chains were all read from a single sample in a study of cytomegalovirus exposure and HLA in healthy donors. PCR was performed using 60 Vbeta and 13 Jbeta primers. Data came from immunoSEQ multiplex PCR; TCRdb stores just in-frame clones and leaves some out. This table has more than 100,000 clones, roughly 8.8% appearing once. Material: PBMCs. Every receptor here comes from a woman between 35 and 50 years old in good health and CMV-seropositive.

This clone was seen a few times. The chain carries TRBV5-5 and TRBJ2-1; 10 bases fit TRBD2. The V gene's germline CDR1 is SGHKS and CDR2 YYEKEE (reference sequence). The CDR3 contains 15 residues. J lost 6 bases, V lost 4 bases, and 7 bases had no gene match. The DNA of the CDR3 is TGTGCCAGCAGCGAGACTAGCGGGTATATCAATGAGCAGTTCTTC. As protein: CASSETSGYINEQFF.

This clone was seen only a few times. The chain has TRBV5-1 and TRBJ2-3; the match to TRBD1 covers 9 bases. The CDR3 runs 15 residues. J gave up 6 bases and V 4 bases, and 9 bases lay outside the gene matches. Germline CDR1 reads SGHRS; CDR2 reads YFSETQ. CDR3 sequence: CASSQPTGGTDTQYF. CDR3 nucleotide sequence: TGCGCCAGCAGCCAGCCGACAGGGGGAACGGATACGCAGTATTTT.

The CDR3 DNA is TGTGCCAGCAGCTCGACAGGGGCCGGGGAGCTGTTTTTT. This sequence encodes CASSSTGAGELFF. The chain is built from TRBV7-7 and TRBJ2-2; 8 nucleotides align to TRBD1. Trimming at V came to 4 bases and at J to 6 bases, leaving 1 base not matched to a gene. CDR3 length: 13 residues. CDR1 SSHAT and CDR2 FNYEAQ come from the germline V gene (reference sequence).

The CDR3 sequence is CASSVGSQPGEKLFF. Here the CDR3 DNA reads TGTGCCAGCAGCGTAGGGTCCCAGCCAGGGGAAAAACTGTTTTTT. The genes are TRBV9 and TRBJ1-4; TRBD1 is a possible D gene (5 bases). The CDR3 extends over 15 amino acids. In germline, CDR1 is SGDLS, CDR2 YYNGEE. The germline V and J ends were trimmed by 0 bases and 8 bases, with 14 bases remaining between them.

V gene TRBV9 combines with J gene TRBJ1-5; D is uncertain. CDR1 and CDR2 (germline): SGDLS, YYNGEE. Trimming removed 0 bases at V and 4 bases at J, with 11 bases between. The CDR3 runs 15 residues. CDR3 bases: TGTGCCAGCAGCGTAGGCCCGACTCTTAATCAGCCCCAGCATTTT. As protein: CASSVGPTLNQPQHF.

The chain combines TRBV27 with TRBJ2-6, with TRBD2 as a possible D gene (5 bases). V lost 6 bases to trimming and J lost 2 bases, with 14 bases between them. The CDR3 sequence is 16 residues long. Germline V gene sequence: CDR1 MNHEY, CDR2 SMNVEV (reference sequence). The CDR3 sequence is CASSLSPGAGANVLTF. CDR3 in DNA: TGTGCCAGCAGCCTATCCCCCGGGGCTGGGGCCAACGTCCTGACTTTC. Using reference TRBV27 and TRBJ2-6 for the parts outside the CDR3, the full variable domain is EAQVTQNPRYLITVTGKKLTVTCSQNMNHEYMSWYRQDPGLGLRQIYYSMNVEVTDKGDVPEGYKVSRKEKRNFPLILESPSPNQTSLYFCASSLSPGAGANVLTFGAGSRLTVL.

There are a few counts of this clone. The chain links TRBV7-9 to TRBJ2-2; 14 nucleotides line up with TRBD2. Germline V CDR1 and CDR2: SEHNR, FQNEAQ (reference sequence). This CDR3 comprises 15 residues. The ends lost 5 bases at V and 6 bases at J; junction bases unmatched: 2. The CDR3 DNA sequence: TGTGCCAGCAGCCGGACTAGCGGGGGGTCCGGGGAGCTGTTTTTT. Translated: CASSRTSGGSGELFF.

This clone has just a few counts. Here the CDR3 DNA reads TGTGCCATCATGCCGGGACAGGGATACAATCAGCCCCAGCATTTT. This sequence encodes CAIMPGQGYNQPQHF. This chain uses TRBV10-3 with TRBJ1-5, with 9 bases fitting TRBD1. The trim removed 7 bases at V and 3 bases at J, leaving 7 bases unmatched. CDR3 length: 15 residues. Germline CDR1 reads ENHRY; CDR2 reads SYGVKD.